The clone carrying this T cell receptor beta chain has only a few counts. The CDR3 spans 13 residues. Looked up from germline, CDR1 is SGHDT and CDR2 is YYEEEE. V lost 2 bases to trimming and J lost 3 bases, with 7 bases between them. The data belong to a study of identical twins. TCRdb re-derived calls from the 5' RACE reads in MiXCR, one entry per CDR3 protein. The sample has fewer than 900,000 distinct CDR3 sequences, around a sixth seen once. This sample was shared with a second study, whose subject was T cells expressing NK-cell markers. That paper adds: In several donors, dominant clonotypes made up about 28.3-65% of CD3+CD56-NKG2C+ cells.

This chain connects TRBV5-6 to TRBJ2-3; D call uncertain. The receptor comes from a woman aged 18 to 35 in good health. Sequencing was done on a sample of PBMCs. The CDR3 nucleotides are TGTGCCAGCAGCTTCTTGCAGACAGATACGCAGTATTTT. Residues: CASSFLQTDTQYF.